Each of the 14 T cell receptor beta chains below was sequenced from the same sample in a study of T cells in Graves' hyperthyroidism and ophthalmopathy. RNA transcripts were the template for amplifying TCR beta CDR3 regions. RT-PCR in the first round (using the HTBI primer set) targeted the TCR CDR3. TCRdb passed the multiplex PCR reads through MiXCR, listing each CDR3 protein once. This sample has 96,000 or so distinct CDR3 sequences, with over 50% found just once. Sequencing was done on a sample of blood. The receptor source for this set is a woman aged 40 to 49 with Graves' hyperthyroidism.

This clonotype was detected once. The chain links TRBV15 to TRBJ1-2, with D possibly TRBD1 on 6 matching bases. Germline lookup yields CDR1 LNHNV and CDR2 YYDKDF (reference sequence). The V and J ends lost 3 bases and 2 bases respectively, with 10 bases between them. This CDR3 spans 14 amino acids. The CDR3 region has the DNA TGTGCCACCAGCAGTGAAGACAGGAACTATGGCTACACCTTC. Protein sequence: CATSSEDRNYGYTF. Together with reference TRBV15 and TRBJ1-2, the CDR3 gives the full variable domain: DAMVIQNPRYQVTQFGKPVTLSCSQTLNHNVMYWYQQKSSQAPKLLFHYYDKDFNNEADTPDNFQSRRPNTSFCFLDIRSPGLGDTAMYLCATSSEDRNYGYTFGSGTRLTVV.

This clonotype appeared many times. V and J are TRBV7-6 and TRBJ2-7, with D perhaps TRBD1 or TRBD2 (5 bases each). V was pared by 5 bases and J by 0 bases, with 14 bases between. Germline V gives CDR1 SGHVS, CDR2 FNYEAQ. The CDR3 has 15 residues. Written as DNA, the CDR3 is TGTGCCAGCAGCAAACCGGGACCGAGCTCCTACGAGCAGTACTTC. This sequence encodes CASSKPGPSSYEQYF.

The CDR3 DNA follows: TGTGCCAGCAGCTTGACAGGGGCTAATGAGCAGTTCTTC. Translation gives CASSLTGANEQFF. The rearrangement uses TRBV5-5 and TRBJ2-1, with 7 bases fitting TRBD1. CDR1 is SGHKS, CDR2 YYEKEE, per germline (reference sequence). The CDR3 contains 13 residues. V lost 1 base, J lost 7 bases, and 2 bases stayed unmatched.

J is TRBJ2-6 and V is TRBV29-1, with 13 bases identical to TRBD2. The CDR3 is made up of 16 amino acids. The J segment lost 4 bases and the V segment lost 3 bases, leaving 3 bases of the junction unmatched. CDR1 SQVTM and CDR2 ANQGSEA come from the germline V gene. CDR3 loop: CSVEGLAGPGANVLTF. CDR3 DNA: TGCAGCGTTGAGGGACTAGCGGGGCCGGGGGCCAACGTCCTGACTTTC.

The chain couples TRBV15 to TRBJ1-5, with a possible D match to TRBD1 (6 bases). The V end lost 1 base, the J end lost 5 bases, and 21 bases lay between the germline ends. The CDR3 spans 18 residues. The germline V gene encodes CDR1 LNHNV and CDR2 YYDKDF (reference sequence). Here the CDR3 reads CATSRAWAGQRRDQPQHF. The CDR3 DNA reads TGTGCCACCAGCAGAGCCTGGGCGGGACAAAGAAGGGATCAGCCCCAGCATTTT.

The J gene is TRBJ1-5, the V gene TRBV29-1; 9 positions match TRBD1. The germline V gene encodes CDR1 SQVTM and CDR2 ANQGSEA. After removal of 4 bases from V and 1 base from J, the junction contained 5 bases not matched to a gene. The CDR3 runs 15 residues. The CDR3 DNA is TGCAGCGTTGGGACAGGGGAGGGGAGCAATCAGCCCCAGCATTTT. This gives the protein CSVGTGEGSNQPQHF.

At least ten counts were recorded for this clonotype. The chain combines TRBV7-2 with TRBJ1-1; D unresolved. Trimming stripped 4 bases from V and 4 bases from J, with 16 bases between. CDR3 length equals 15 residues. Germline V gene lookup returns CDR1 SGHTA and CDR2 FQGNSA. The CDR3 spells CASSSGRVFGTEAFF. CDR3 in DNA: TGTGCCAGCAGCTCAGGTAGGGTTTTTGGCACTGAAGCTTTCTTT.

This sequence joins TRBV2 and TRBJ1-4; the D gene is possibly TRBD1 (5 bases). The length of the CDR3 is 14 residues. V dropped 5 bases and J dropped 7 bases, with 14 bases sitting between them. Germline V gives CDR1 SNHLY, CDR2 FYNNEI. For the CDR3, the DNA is TGTGCCAGCAGTATAGGGACGAACACTGAAAAACTGTTTTTT. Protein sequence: CASSIGTNTEKLFF. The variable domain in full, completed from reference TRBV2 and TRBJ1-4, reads EPEVTQTPSHQVTQMGQEVILRCVPISNHLYFYWYRQILGQKVEFLVSFYNNEISEKSEIFDDQFSVERPDGSNFTLKIRSTKLEDSAMYFCASSIGTNTEKLFFGSGTQLSVL.

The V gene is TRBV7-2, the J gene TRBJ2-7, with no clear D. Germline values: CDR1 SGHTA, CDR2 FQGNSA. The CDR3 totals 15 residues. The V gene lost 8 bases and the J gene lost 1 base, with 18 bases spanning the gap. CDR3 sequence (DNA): TGTGCCAGCGGATCGTTGGGGTTAGCATCCTACGAGCAGTACTTC. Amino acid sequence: CASGSLGLASYEQYF.

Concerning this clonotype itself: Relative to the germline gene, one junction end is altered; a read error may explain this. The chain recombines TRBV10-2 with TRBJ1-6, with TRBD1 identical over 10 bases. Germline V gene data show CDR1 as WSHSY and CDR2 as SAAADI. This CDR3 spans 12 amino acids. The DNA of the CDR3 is TGTGCCAGCAGTAATGGACAGGGGGGCCTCCACTTT. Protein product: CASSNGQGGLHF.

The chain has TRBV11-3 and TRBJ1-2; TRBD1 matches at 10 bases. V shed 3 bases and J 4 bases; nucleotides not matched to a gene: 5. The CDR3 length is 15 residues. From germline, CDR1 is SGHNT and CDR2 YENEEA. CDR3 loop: CASSFEGQGFYGYTF. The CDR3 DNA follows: TGTGCCAGCAGCTTTGAGGGACAGGGGTTCTATGGCTACACCTTC.

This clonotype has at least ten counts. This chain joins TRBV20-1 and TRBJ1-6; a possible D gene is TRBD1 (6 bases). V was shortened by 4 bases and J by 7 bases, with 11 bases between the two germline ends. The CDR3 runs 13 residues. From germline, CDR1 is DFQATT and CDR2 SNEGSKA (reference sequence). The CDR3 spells CSATRDTNSPLHF. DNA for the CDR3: TGCAGTGCTACCCGGGACACAAATTCACCCCTCCACTTT.

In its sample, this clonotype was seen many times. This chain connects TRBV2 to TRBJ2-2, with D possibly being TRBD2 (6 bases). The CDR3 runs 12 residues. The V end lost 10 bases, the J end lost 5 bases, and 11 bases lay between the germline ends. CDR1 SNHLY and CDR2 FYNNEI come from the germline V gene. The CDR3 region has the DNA TGTGCCACCTCACTAGCTACCGGGGAGCTGTTTTTT. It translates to CATSLATGELFF.

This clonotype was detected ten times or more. CDR3 protein: CASSLSGTGATGELFF. The CDR3 coding sequence is TGTGCCAGCAGTTTATCAGGGACAGGGGCCACCGGGGAGCTGTTTTTT. The rearrangement uses TRBV27 and TRBJ2-2; 10 nucleotides line up with TRBD1. The CDR3 has 16 residues. Germline CDR1 MNHEY, CDR2 SMNVEV (reference sequence). The J segment lost 4 bases and the V segment lost 0 bases, leaving 2 bases of the junction unmatched.